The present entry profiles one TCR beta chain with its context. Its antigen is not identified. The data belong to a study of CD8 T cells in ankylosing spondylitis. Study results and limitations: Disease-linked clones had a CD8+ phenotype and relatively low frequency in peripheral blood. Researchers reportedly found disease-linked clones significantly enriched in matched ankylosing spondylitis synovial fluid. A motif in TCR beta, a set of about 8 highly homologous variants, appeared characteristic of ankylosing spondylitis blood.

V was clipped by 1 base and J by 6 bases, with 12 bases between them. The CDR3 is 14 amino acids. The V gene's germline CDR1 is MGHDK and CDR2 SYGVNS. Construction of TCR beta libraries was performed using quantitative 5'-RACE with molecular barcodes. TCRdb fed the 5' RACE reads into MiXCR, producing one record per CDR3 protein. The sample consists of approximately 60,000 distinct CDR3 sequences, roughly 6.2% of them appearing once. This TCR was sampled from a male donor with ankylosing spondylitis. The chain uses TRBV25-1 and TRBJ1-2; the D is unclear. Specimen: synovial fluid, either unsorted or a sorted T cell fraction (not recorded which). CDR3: CASSELVRIDGYTF. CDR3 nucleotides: TGTGCCAGCAGTGAATTAGTACGGATTGATGGCTACACCTTC.